The 5 T cell receptor beta chains presented below share a single source sample, sequenced in a study of T cells in women clearing cervical HPV infection. Produced via immunoSEQ multiplex PCR; TCRdb's table is partial and in-frame only. The listing records 25,000 to 35,000 clones. The material sequenced was blood buffy coat. The receptors shown here come from a woman between 18 and 70 years old with a cervical HPV16 infection that either progressed to CIN3+ or cleared (not recorded which).

In the case of this clone: The CDR3 extends 3 residues past the end of the read, so its final part is completed from the germline J gene. The chain employs TRBV7-9 and TRBJ2-2, with D possibly matching TRBD1 (6 bases). CDR1 is SEHNR, CDR2 FQNEAQ, per germline (reference sequence). The CDR3 runs 15 residues. The CDR3 sequence: CASSLVSGDNSPLFF. The CDR3 DNA, read in part, is TGTGCCAGCAGCTTAGTTTCAGGGGACAATTCACCG. The entire variable domain, with the rest obtained from reference TRBV7-9 and TRBJ2-2, is as follows: DTGVSQNPRHKITKRGQNVTFRCDPISEHNRLYWYRQTLGQGPEFLTYFQNEAQLEKSRLLSDRFSAERPKGSFSTLEIQRTEQGDSAMYLCASSLVSGDNSPLFFGEGSRLTVL.

Note on this clone: The read terminates 3 residues ahead of where the CDR3 ends, so the germline J gene completes it. The J gene is TRBJ2-1, the V gene TRBV5-5; D not resolved. CDR3 length equals 15 residues. Germline CDR1 and CDR2: SGHKS and YYEKEE (reference sequence). Trimming shortened V by 3 bases and J by 0 bases, and 10 bases separated the two germline ends. CDR3 bases read: TGTGCCAGCAGCTCCGGGTTGTACTCCTACAATGAG. It is translated as CASSSGLYSYNE. The CDR3, in full, reads CASSSGLYSYNEQFF.

With respect to this clone: The CDR3 goes on 3 residues after the read ends, and that part is filled in from the germline J gene. V is TRBV7-9 and J is TRBJ2-1, with D maybe TRBD2 (6 bases). This CDR3 is built from 14 residues. Germline CDR1 is SEHNR and CDR2 is FQNEAQ (reference sequence). Trimming left V 0 bases short and J 9 bases short, with 12 bases between. Here the CDR3 reads CASSLAGGLAEQFF. The covered CDR3 bases are TGTGCCAGCAGCTTAGCGGGGGGTTTGGCTGAG.

Regarding this clone: The read comes to an end 3 residues before the CDR3 does, leaving the germline J gene to fill in the end. The chain has TRBV2 and TRBJ2-7; 9 nucleotides match TRBD2. This CDR3 spans 14 amino acids. The ends lost 4 bases at V and 2 bases at J; junction bases unmatched: 3. Looked up from germline, CDR1 is SNHLY and CDR2 is FYNNEI. CDR3 DNA (partial): TGTGCCAGCAGTGCGACTAGCGGCGCCTACGAG. Translated: CASSATSGAYE. The CDR3 reads in full as CASSATSGAYEQYF.

With respect to this clone: The read halts 3 residues ahead of the CDR3 end, with the missing end drawn from the germline J gene. The rearrangement uses TRBV19 and TRBJ1-4; D perhaps matches TRBD1 (5 bases). The CDR3 has 15 amino acids. CDR1 is LNHDA and CDR2 is SQIVND in the germline V gene (reference sequence). The covered CDR3 bases are TGTGCCAGTAGTATCACAAGCTCTGGGGCCAACGTA. It translates to CASSITSSGANV. The whole CDR3 protein reads CASSITSSGANVLFF.